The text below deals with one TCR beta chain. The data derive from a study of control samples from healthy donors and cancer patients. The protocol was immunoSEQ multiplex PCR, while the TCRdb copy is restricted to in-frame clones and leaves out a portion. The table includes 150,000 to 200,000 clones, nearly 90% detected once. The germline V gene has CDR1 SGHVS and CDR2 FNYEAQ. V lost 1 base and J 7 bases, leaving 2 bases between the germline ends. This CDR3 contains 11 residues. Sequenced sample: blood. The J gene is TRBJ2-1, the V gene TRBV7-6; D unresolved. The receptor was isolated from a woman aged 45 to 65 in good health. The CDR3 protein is CASSLVNEQFF. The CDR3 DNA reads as TGTGCCAGCAGCTTAGTGAATGAGCAGTTCTTC.